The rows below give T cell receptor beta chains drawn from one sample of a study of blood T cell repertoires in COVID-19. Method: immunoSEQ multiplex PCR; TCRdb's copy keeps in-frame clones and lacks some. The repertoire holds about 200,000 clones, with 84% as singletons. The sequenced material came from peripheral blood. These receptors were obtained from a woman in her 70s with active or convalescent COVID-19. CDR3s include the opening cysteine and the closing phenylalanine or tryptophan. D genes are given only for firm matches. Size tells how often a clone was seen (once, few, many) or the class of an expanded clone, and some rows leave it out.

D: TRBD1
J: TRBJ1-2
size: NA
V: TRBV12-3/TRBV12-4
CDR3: CASSFQGARGYTF
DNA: TGTGCCAGCAGTTTCCAGGGGGCGCGTGGCTACACCTTC

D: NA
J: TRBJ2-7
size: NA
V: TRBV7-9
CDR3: CASSLPSPRGEQYF
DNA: TGTGCCAGCAGCCTCCCCAGTCCCCGCGGGGAGCAGTACTTC

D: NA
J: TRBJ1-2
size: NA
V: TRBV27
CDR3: CASSLAVNDGYTF
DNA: TGTGCCAGCAGTTTAGCGGTTAATGATGGCTACACCTTC

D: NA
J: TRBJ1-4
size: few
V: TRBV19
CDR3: CASSINHNEKLFF
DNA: TGTGCCAGTAGTATCAATCATAATGAAAAACTGTTTTTT

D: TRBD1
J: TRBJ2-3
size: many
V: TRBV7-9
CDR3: CASSPPIQGPDTQYF
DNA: TGTGCCAGCAGCCCCCCAATACAGGGGCCAGATACGCAGTATTTT

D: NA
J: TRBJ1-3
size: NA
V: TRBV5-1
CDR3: CASSLGPNSGNTIYF
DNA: TGCGCCAGCAGCTTGGGGCCCAACTCTGGAAACACCATATATTTT

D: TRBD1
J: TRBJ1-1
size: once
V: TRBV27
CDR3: CASSFRAGGFTEAFF
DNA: TGTGCCAGCAGTTTTAGGGCAGGGGGCTTCACTGAAGCTTTTTTT

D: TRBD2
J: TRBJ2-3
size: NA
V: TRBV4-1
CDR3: CASGIAGITDTQYF
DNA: TGCGCTTCGGGAATAGCGGGAATCACAGATACGCAGTATTTT

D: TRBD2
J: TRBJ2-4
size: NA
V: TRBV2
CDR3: CASSVGLAVAKNIQYF
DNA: TGTGCCAGCAGTGTAGGCCTAGCGGTAGCCAAAAACATTCAGTACTTC

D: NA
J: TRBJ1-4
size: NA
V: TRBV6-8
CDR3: CASSYSREDIDEKLFF
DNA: TGTGCCAGCAGTTACTCGAGGGAGGACATAGATGAAAAACTGTTTTTT

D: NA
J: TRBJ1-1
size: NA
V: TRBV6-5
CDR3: CASSYSVQGGTEAFF
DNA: TGTGCCAGCAGTTACTCTGTCCAGGGTGGCACTGAAGCTTTCTTT

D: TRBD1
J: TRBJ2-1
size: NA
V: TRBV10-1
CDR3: CASSRDRGLVNEQFF
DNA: TGCGCCAGCAGTCGCGACAGGGGGCTGGTCAATGAGCAGTTCTTC

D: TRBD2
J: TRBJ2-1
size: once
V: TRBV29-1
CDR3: CSVTPGGAGGYTLLGSEQFF
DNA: TGCAGCGTTACCCCGGGGGGAGCGGGAGGGTACACCCTGTTGGGGAGTGAGCAGTTCTTC

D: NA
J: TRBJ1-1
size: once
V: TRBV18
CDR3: CASSPRTAQGMNTEAFF
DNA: TGTGCCAGCTCACCACGGACGGCACAGGGAATGAACACTGAAGCTTTCTTT

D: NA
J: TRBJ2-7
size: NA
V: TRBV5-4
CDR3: CASSLAGSYEQYF
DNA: TGTGCCAGCAGCTTGGCCGGCTCCTACGAGCAGTACTTC

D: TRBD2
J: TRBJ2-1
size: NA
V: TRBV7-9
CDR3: CASSPPRREGRVVVNEQFF
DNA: TGTGCCAGCAGCCCACCTCGGCGGGAGGGCCGCGTGGTCGTAAATGAGCAGTTCTTC

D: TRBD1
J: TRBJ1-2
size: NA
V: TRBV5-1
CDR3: CASRGTVGYTF
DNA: TGCGCCAGCAGGGGGACAGTCGGCTACACCTTC

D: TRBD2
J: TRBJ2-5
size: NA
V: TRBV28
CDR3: CASSLSNSGGETQYF
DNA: TGTGCCAGCAGTTTATCGAATAGCGGGGGAGAGACCCAGTACTTC

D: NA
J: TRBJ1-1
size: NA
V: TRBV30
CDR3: CAWSRTANTEAFF
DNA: TGTGCCTGGAGTAGGACAGCCAACACTGAAGCTTTCTTT

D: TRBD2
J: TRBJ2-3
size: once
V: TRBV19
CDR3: CASTPFSGRGTDTQYF
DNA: TGTGCCAGTACCCCCTTTAGCGGGAGGGGAACAGATACGCAGTATTTT

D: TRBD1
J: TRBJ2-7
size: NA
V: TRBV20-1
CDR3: CSASQGAGEQYF
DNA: TGCAGTGCTAGTCAGGGGGCTGGCGAGCAGTACTTC

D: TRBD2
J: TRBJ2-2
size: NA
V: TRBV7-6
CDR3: CASSLGVASGKNTGELFF
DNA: TGTGCCAGCAGCTTAGGGGTGGCTAGCGGGAAGAACACCGGGGAGCTGTTTTTT

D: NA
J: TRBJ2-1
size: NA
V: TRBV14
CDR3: CASSHLPTGSRYNEQFF
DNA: TGTGCCAGCAGCCATCTCCCCACAGGGTCCCGCTACAATGAGCAGTTCTTC

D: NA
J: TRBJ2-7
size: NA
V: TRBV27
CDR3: CASSFLTFSYEQYF
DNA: TGTGCCAGCAGTTTCCTGACATTTTCCTACGAGCAGTACTTC

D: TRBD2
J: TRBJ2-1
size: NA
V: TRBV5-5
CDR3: CASSLALAGGLNEQFF
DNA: TGTGCCAGCAGCTTGGCCCTAGCGGGAGGTCTTAATGAGCAGTTCTTC

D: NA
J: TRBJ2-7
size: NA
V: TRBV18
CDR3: CASSPGGFGGTESGEQYF
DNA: TGTGCCAGCTCACCAGGAGGTTTTGGAGGGACAGAAAGTGGCGAGCAGTACTTC

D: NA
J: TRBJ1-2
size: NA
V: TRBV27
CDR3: CASSFNGANYGYTF
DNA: TGTGCCAGCAGTTTTAATGGAGCTAACTATGGCTACACCTTC

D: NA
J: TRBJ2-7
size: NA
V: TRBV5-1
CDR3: CASSLGVLGRDYEQYF
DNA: TGCGCCAGCAGCTTGGGTGTACTTGGCAGGGACTACGAGCAGTACTTC

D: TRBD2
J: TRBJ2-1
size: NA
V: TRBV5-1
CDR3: CASSLVAGTSGRVGEQFF
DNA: TGCGCCAGCAGCTTGGTGGCCGGGACTAGCGGGAGAGTCGGTGAGCAGTTCTTC

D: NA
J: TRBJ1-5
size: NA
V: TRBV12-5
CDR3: CASGLGTEYNQPQHF
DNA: TGTGCTAGTGGTTTGGGGACAGAGTACAATCAGCCCCAGCATTTT

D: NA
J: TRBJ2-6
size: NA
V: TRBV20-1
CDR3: CSAVGANVLTF
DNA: TGCAGTGCCGTGGGGGCCAACGTCCTGACTTTC

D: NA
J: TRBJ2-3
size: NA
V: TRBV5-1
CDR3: CASSLGASGTDTQYF
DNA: TGCGCCAGCAGCTTGGGTGCTAGTGGCACAGATACGCAGTATTTT

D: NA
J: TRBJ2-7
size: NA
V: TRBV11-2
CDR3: CASSLDRTASYEQYF
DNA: TGTGCCAGCAGCTTAGATAGGACAGCCTCCTACGAGCAGTACTTC

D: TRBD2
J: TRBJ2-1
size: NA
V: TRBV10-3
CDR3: CAISELAGGRLNEQFF
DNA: TGTGCCATCAGTGAGTTAGCGGGGGGGAGATTGAATGAGCAGTTCTTC